A single sample is the source of the 22 T cell receptor beta chains below, sequenced in a study of shared T cell receptors in the human thymus. The assay was immunoSEQ multiplex PCR, and TCRdb's table has in-frame clones only and misses some. The sample lists hundreds of thousands of clones; more than 75% were seen once. The sample also formed part of further work on human thymus T cells.

Sequencing used thymocytes. The receptor set was obtained from a boy in the first two years of life with a congenital heart defect.

This chain uses TRBV5-4 with TRBJ2-3; 15 bases are a match to TRBD2. The V gene's germline CDR1 is SGHNT and CDR2 YYREEE (reference sequence). Trimming cost V 9 bases and J 0 bases; bases outside gene matches: 11. The CDR3 sequence is 18 residues long. The CDR3 DNA follows: TGTGCCACATCTGGGACTAGCGGGAGGAGGGAGAGCACAGATACGCAGTATTTT. Its translation is CATSGTSGRRESTDTQYF.

The gene calls are TRBV7-8 and TRBJ1-6; the match to TRBD1 covers 8 bases. V lost 1 base and J lost 3; bases outside the gene matches: 14. CDR1 and CDR2 (germline): SGHVS, FQNEAQ. The CDR3 is 20 residues long. The CDR3, as DNA: TGTGCCAGCAGCTTAGATCGGGACAGGCCAAATTATCTCTATAATTCACCCCTCCACTTT. Translating gives CASSLDRDRPNYLYNSPLHF.

J is TRBJ1-1 and V is TRBV2; D is perhaps TRBD1 (6 bases). This CDR3 is 15 amino acids long. In germline, CDR1 is SNHLY, CDR2 FYNNEI. V dropped 2 bases and J dropped 4 bases, with 14 bases sitting between them. The CDR3 spells CASSETGILVTEAFF. CDR3 nucleotide sequence: TGTGCCAGCAGTGAAACAGGGATTCTGGTCACTGAAGCTTTCTTT.

V gene TRBV10-2 combines with J gene TRBJ1-1, with D perhaps matching TRBD1 (6 bases). Trimming left V 4 bases short and J 3 bases short, with 21 bases between. The CDR3 runs to 17 residues. Germline V lookup: CDR1 WSHSY, CDR2 SAAADI. In DNA, the CDR3 is TGCGCCAGCAGTGTACTCCTAGCCGGGACACCCGACACTGAAGCTTTCTTT. Its translation is CASSVLLAGTPDTEAFF.

CDR3 in DNA: TGTGCCAGCTCACCGACTAGTTTCGAGCAGTACTTC. Its translation: CASSPTSFEQYF. The chain couples TRBV18 to TRBJ2-7; a weak D match, TRBD2 (6 bases). The V end lost 3 bases, the J end lost 6 bases, and 9 bases lay between the germline ends. Looked up from germline, CDR1 is KGHSH and CDR2 is LQKENI. The CDR3 consists of 12 residues.

V gene TRBV28 combines with J gene TRBJ1-1; TRBD1 matches at 9 bases. The junction had 5 bases not matched to a gene; V was cut back by 5 bases and J by 1 base. The V gene's germline CDR1 is MDHEN and CDR2 SYDVKM. The CDR3 runs 15 residues. CDR3 bases: TGTGCCAGCAGTATACAGGGGGCGTCGAACACTGAAGCTTTCTTT. Translating gives CASSIQGASNTEAFF.

The chain couples TRBV5-6 to TRBJ2-3, with a possible D match to TRBD1 (5 bases). The germline V gene encodes CDR1 SGHDT and CDR2 YYEEEE. The CDR3 spans 14 residues. The V gene lost 4 bases and the J gene lost 1 base, with 10 bases spanning the gap. CDR3 DNA: TGTGCCAGCAGCCTCCGACAGCGCACAGATACGCAGTATTTT. Encoded protein: CASSLRQRTDTQYF. Variable domain in full (rest from reference TRBV5-6 and TRBJ2-3): DAGVTQSPTHLIKTRGQQVTLRCSPKSGHDTVSWYQQALGQGPQFIFQYYEEEERQRGNFPDRFSGHQFPNYSSELNVNALLLGDSALYLCASSLRQRTDTQYFGPGTRLTVL.

V is TRBV14 and J is TRBJ2-5; TRBD2 matches at 9 bases. The ends lost 0 bases at V and 4 bases at J; junction bases unmatched: 12. CDR1 and CDR2 (germline): SGHDN, FVKESK. CDR3 length: 18 amino acids. The CDR3 coding sequence is TGTGCCAGCAGCCAAGATCTTGGCTCGACTAGCGGTAGAGAGACCCAGTACTTC. This translates into CASSQDLGSTSGRETQYF. The full variable domain, in which reference TRBV14 and TRBJ2-5 provide the parts outside the CDR3, is EAGVTQFPSHSVIEKGQTVTLRCDPISGHDNLYWYRRVMGKEIKFLLHFVKESKQDESGMPNNRFLAERTGGTYSTLKVQPAELEDSGVYFCASSQDLGSTSGRETQYFGPGTRLLVL.

The chain uses TRBV28 and TRBJ2-7; D is possibly TRBD1 (5 bases). From germline, CDR1 is MDHEN and CDR2 SYDVKM. With 4 bases removed from V and 3 bases from J, the gap between germline ends came to 13 bases. The CDR3 has 14 amino acids. The CDR3 nucleotides read TGTGCCAGCAGTTCCCCCTCAGGGTTCTACGAGCAGTACTTC. Translating gives CASSSPSGFYEQYF.

V is TRBV11-2 and J is TRBJ2-3, with TRBD2 identical over 10 bases. CDR3 length equals 17 residues. The J segment lost 2 bases and the V segment lost 2 bases, leaving 7 bases of the junction unmatched. Looked up from germline, CDR1 is SGHAT and CDR2 is FQNNGV. The DNA for the CDR3 is TGTGCCAGCAGCTTAAACTTAGCGGGAGGTTACACAGATACGCAGTATTTT. It is translated as CASSLNLAGGYTDTQYF.

The chain employs TRBV6-4 and TRBJ1-3; 10 positions match TRBD1. Per the germline V gene, CDR1 is MRHNA and CDR2 is SNTAGT. V was clipped by 11 bases and J by 8 bases; unmatched bases: 12. The CDR3 extends over 14 amino acids. CDR3 DNA sequence: TGTGCCGGACCGGGACAGGGGTTTAAGGACACCATATATTTT. Translation gives CAGPGQGFKDTIYF.

The chain is built from TRBV28 and TRBJ2-7; the D gene is possibly TRBD2 (6 bases). Trimming took 4 bases from V and 0 from J, leaving 16 bases between them. The CDR3 runs 16 residues. The germline V gene has CDR1 MDHEN and CDR2 SYDVKM. The CDR3 reads CASSSRTITSSYEQYF. In DNA, the CDR3 is TGTGCCAGCAGTTCGCGGACTATTACTTCCTCCTACGAGCAGTACTTC.

The chain uses TRBV6-5 and TRBJ2-3; D is unclear. The CDR3 is 15 amino acids. CDR1 MNHEY and CDR2 SVGAGI come from the germline V gene. V was cut by 0 bases and J by 0 bases, with 7 bases left in between. The DNA of the CDR3 is TGTGCCAGCAGTTACTCGAGTACTAGCACAGATACGCAGTATTTT. This translates into CASSYSSTSTDTQYF.

The chain combines TRBV28 with TRBJ2-1; D is perhaps TRBD1 (6 bases). From germline, CDR1 is MDHEN and CDR2 SYDVKM. V was pared by 10 bases and J by 5 bases, with 15 bases between. The CDR3 consists of 13 residues. CDR3 sequence: CAIVKTGNNEQFF. The CDR3 region has the DNA TGTGCCATCGTTAAGACAGGAAACAATGAGCAGTTCTTC.

V usage is TRBV10-3 and J usage is TRBJ2-5; the D gene is possibly TRBD2 (6 bases). The V end lost 4 bases, the J end lost 3 bases, and 9 bases lay between the germline ends. The CDR3 length is 13 residues. Germline CDR1 ENHRY, CDR2 SYGVKD. The CDR3, as DNA: TGTGCCATCAGTGGGAGGGCTGAAGAGACCCAGTACTTC. This translates into CAISGRAEETQYF.

This clone was observed a few times. The chain has TRBV21-1 and TRBJ1-3; the table's D gene call, TRBD1, was not cross checked with the DNA. TRBV21-1 is designated a pseudogene. The length of the CDR3 is 16 residues. The CDR3 loop is CASSRPGQSSGNTIYF. Written as DNA, the CDR3 is TGTGCCAGCAGCAGGCCGGGACAGAGCTCTGGAAACACCATATATTTT.

This chain uses TRBV6-1 with TRBJ2-7, with 8 bases identical to TRBD1. In germline, CDR1 is MNHNS, CDR2 SASEGT. V lost 6 bases, J lost 1 base, and 8 bases stayed unmatched. The CDR3 length is 15 residues. This CDR3 reads CASSESGTGSYEQYF. DNA for the CDR3: TGTGCCAGCAGCGAATCCGGGACAGGTTCCTACGAGCAGTACTTC.

The chain couples TRBV2 to TRBJ2-7; unclear D gene. Germline CDR1 reads SNHLY; CDR2 reads FYNNEI. CDR3 size: 13 residues. V lost 5 bases and J 2 bases, leaving 10 bases between the germline ends. In DNA form, the CDR3 reads TGTGCCAGCAGTATACAAGAAACCTACGAGCAGTACTTC. Translating gives CASSIQETYEQYF.

The chain employs TRBV29-1 and TRBJ1-2, with 8 bases lining up with TRBD1. The J segment lost 6 bases and the V segment lost 6 bases, leaving 12 bases of the junction unmatched. Germline V gene sequence: CDR1 SQVTM, CDR2 ANQGSEA. The CDR3 is 14 amino acids. The CDR3 is CSVGPTGDLDGYTF. Written as DNA, the CDR3 is TGCAGCGTAGGACCGACAGGGGATTTAGATGGCTACACCTTC.

The V call is TRBV29-1, the J call TRBJ1-2; TRBD1 is a possible D gene (5 bases). In germline, CDR1 is SQVTM, CDR2 ANQGSEA. The CDR3 has 12 amino acids. V lost 6 bases and J lost 4, with 12 bases in between. The CDR3 reads CSVPDSPYGYTF. In nucleotides, the CDR3 is TGCAGCGTCCCCGACAGCCCCTATGGCTACACCTTC.

For the CDR3, the DNA is TGTGCCAGCAGCCAAGATAAAGTTCAGGGAATGGACCATCAGCCCCAGCATTTT. It specifies CASSQDKVQGMDHQPQHF. The chain joins TRBV4-2 to TRBJ1-5, with a tentative D call TRBD1 (5 bases). The V and J ends lost 0 bases and 5 bases respectively, with 20 bases between them. Germline V gene data show CDR1 as LGHNA and CDR2 as YNFKEQ. The CDR3 sequence is 18 residues long.

The chain employs TRBV29-1 and TRBJ2-5, with D unclear. CDR1 is SQVTM, CDR2 ANQGSEA, per germline. This CDR3 has 14 amino acids. The V and J ends lost 6 bases and 11 bases respectively, with 25 bases between them. This CDR3 reads CSVPGSFNPLEQYF. In DNA form, the CDR3 reads TGCAGCGTCCCAGGCTCCTTCAATCCTTTAGAGCAGTACTTC.